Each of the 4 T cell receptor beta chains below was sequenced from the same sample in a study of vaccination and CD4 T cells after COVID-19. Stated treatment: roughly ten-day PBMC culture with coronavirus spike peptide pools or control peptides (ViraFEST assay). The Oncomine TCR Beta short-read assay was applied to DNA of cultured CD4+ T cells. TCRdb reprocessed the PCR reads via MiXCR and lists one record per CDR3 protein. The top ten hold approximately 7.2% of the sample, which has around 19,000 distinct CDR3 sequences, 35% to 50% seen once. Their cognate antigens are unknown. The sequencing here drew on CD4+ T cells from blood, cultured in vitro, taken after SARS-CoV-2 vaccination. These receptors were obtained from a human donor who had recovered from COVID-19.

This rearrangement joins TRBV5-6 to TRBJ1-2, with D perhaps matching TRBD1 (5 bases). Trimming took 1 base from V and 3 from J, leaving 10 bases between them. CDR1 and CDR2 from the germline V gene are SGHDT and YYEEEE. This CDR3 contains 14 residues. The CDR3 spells CASSLRTNDYGYTF. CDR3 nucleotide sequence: TGTGCCAGCAGCTTGCGGACAAACGACTATGGCTACACCTTC.

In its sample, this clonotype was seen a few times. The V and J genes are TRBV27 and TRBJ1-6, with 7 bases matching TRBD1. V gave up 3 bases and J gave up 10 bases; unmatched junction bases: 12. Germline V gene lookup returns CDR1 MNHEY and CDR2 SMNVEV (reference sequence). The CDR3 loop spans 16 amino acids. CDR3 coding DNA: TGTGCCAGCAGTTTCCATCAGACAGGGAGCGGATCACCCCTCCACTTT. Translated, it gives CASSFHQTGSGSPLHF.

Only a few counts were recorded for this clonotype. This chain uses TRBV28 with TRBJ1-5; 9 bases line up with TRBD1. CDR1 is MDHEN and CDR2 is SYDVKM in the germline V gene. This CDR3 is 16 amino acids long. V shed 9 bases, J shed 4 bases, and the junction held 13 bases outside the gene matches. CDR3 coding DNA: TGTGCCAGTTTGGATACAGGGGGCAGTGGGAATCAGCCCCAGCATTTT. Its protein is CASLDTGGSGNQPQHF.

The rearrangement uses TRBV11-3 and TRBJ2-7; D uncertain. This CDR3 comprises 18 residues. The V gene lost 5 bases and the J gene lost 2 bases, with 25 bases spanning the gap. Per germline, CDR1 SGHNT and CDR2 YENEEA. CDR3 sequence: CASSAIPPGSPSPYEQYF. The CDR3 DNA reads TGTGCCAGCAGCGCGATCCCCCCCGGGTCTCCCAGCCCCTACGAGCAGTACTTC.